This TCR beta chain was captured by sequencing in a study of cytotoxic CD8 clonotypes in ibrutinib-treated CLL. Measured with immunoSEQ multiplex PCR; TCRdb has only the in-frame clones, and not every one. The sample contains around 130,000 clones, approximately 80% of which appear only once. Germline V CDR1 and CDR2: LNHDA, SQIVND (reference sequence). Between the trimmed V and J ends, which lost 5 bases and 0 bases, there was a span of 8 bases. This CDR3 is 13 amino acids long. The clonotype was recovered from a human donor with chronic lymphocytic leukemia. Sequenced here: PBMCs, sampled after 24 months of ibrutinib treatment. The chain combines TRBV19 with TRBJ2-7; no clear D. The CDR3 bases are TGTGCCAGTAGTTGGACCAGCTCCTACGAGCAGTACTTC. As protein: CASSWTSSYEQYF.